This T cell receptor beta chain was recovered during a study of blood T cell repertoires in COVID-19. Trimming took off 0 bases at V and 4 bases at J, with 10 bases between the two ends. The CDR3 sequence is 15 residues long. Germline assignment: CDR1 LGHDT and CDR2 YNNKEL (reference sequence). Measured with immunoSEQ multiplex PCR; TCRdb has only the in-frame clones, and not every one. The data hold around 250,000 clones, with approximately 82% observed a single time. The receptor was isolated from a woman in her late teens or twenties with acute or convalescent COVID-19. The J gene is TRBJ2-1, the V gene TRBV3-1 (or the pseudogene TRBV3-2), with no clear D. The sample was peripheral blood. The CDR3 region is CASSQEVQKYNEQFF. CDR3 DNA sequence: TGTGCCAGCAGCCAAGAAGTACAGAAGTACAATGAGCAGTTCTTC.